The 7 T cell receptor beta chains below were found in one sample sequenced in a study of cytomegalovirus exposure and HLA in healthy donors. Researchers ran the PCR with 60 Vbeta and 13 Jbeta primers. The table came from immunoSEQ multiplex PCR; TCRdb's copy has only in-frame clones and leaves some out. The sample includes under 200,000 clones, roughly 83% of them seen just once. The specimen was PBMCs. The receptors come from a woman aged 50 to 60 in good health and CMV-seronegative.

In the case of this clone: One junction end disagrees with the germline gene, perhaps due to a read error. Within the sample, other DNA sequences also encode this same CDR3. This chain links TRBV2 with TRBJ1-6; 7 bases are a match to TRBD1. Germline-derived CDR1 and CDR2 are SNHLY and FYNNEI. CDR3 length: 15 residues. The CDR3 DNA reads TGTGCCAGCAGTCGAAGGACAGGAAATAATTCCCCCCTCCACTTT. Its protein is CASSRRTGNNSPLHF.

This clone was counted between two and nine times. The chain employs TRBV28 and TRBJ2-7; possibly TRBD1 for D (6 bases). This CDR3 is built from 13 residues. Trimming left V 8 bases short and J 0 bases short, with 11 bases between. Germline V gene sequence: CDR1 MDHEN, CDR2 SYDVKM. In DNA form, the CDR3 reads TGTGCCAGCCAACAGGGTCCCTCCTACGAGCAGTACTTC. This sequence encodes CASQQGPSYEQYF.

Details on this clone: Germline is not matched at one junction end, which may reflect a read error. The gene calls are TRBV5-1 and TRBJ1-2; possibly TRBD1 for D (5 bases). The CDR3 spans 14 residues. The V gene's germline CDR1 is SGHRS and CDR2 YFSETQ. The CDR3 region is CASSLPGTDYDYTF. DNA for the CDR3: TGCGCCAGCAGCTTACCCGGGACGGACTATGACTACACCTTC. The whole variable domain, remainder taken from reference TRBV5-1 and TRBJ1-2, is KAGVTQTPRYLIKTRGQQVTLSCSPISGHRSVSWYQQTPGQGLQFLFEYFSETQRNKGNFPGRFSGRQFSNSRSEMNVSTLELGDSALYLCASSLPGTDYDYTFGSGTRLTVV.

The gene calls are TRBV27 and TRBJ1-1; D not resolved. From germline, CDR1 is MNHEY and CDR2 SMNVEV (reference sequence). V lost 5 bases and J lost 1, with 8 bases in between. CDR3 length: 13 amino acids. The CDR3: CASSKISNTEAFF. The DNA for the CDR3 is TGTGCCAGCAGTAAAATCTCGAACACTGAAGCTTTCTTT.

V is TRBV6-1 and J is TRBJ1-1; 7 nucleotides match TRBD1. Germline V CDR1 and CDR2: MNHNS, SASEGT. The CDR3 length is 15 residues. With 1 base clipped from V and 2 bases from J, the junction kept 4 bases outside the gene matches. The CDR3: CASSEGRGVNTEAFF. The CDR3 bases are TGTGCCAGCAGTGAAGGCAGGGGGGTAAACACTGAAGCTTTCTTT.

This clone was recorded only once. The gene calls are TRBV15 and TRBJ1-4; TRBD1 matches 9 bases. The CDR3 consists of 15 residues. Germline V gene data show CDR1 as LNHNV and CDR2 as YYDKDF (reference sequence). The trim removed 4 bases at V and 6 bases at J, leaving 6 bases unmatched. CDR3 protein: CATSIGGQGDEKLFF. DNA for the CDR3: TGTGCCACCAGCATCGGGGGACAGGGAGATGAAAAACTGTTTTTT. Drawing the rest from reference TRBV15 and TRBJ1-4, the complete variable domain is DAMVIQNPRYQVTQFGKPVTLSCSQTLNHNVMYWYQQKSSQAPKLLFHYYDKDFNNEADTPDNFQSRRPNTSFCFLDIRSPGLGDTAMYLCATSIGGQGDEKLFFGSGTQLSVL.

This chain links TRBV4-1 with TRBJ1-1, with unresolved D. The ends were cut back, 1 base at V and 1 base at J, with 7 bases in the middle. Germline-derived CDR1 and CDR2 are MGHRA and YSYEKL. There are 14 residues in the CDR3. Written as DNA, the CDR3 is TGCGCCAGCAGCCAAGGCACACGGAACACTGAAGCTTTCTTT. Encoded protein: CASSQGTRNTEAFF.